The clone carrying this T cell receptor beta chain was recorded a few times. Its antigen is currently unknown. No infections or other immune events were documented during collection. Trimming stripped 8 bases from V and 3 bases from J, with 16 bases between. The CDR3 is made up of 15 amino acids. Germline V gives CDR1 LNHDA, CDR2 SQIVND (reference sequence). This sample is drawn from a study of identifying expanded T cells in peripheral blood. Assay: immunoSEQ multiplex PCR; the TCRdb copy retains only in-frame clones and omits some. Among 80,000 to 95,000 clones, about 91% were seen once, and the ten largest hold under 4.5%. General study findings and limits: Clone count variance between roughly 2-week samples rose with total template count. Technical replicates showed 0.9 to 1.5 changed clones; two weeks roughly 15; four weeks 19.

The chain employs TRBV19 and TRBJ2-2; the D gene is possibly TRBD2 (7 bases). Sequenced material: blood. This TCR was sampled from a person aged 18 to 75 in good health. This CDR3 reads CASRGGDLHTGELFF. The CDR3 DNA reads as TGTGCCAGTCGAGGGGGGGACCTCCACACCGGGGAGCTGTTTTTT.